This entry is about one TCR beta chain. The antigen is not known. TCRdb's table, derived via immunoSEQ multiplex PCR, lists solely in-frame clones and lacks some. Here the sample spans 95,000 to 110,000 clones, around four fifths being singletons. The sample is drawn from a study of T cell clones after liver transplantation. Turning to the study itself: In this trial, immunosuppression withdrawal was attempted within 2 years of liver transplant. Apart from a few HCV-positive recipients, transplants were for non-autoimmune, non-viral reasons.

Points from the study as a whole: Post-transplant time points were not standardized, so conclusions are preliminary.

V was shortened by 2 bases and J by 0 bases, with 14 bases between the two germline ends. CDR1 and CDR2 from the germline V gene are MDHEN and SYDVKM. This CDR3 contains 17 residues. The genes are TRBV28 and TRBJ1-3, with D perhaps matching TRBD1 (5 bases). The sequencing used CD4+ T cells from blood, collected before liver transplant. This TCR was recovered from a human donor who received a liver transplant. The CDR3 protein is CASSLPQGFGSGNTIYF. DNA of the CDR3: TGTGCCAGCAGTTTACCCCAGGGTTTTGGCTCTGGAAACACCATATATTTT.